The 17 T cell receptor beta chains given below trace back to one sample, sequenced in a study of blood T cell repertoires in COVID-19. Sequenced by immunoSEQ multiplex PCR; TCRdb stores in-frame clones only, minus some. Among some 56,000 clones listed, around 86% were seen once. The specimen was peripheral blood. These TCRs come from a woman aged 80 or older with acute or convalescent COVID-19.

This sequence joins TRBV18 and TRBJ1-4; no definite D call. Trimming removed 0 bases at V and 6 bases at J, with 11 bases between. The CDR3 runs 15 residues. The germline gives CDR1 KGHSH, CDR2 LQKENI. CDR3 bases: TGTGCCAGCTCACCACCGAGGACTGCTGATGAAAAACTGTTTTTT. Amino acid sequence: CASSPPRTADEKLFF.

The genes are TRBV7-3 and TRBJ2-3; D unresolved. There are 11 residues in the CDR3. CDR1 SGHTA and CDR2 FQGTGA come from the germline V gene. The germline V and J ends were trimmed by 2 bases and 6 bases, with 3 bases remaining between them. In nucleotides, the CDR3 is TGTGCCAGCAGCTTAGCGGATACGCAGTATTTT. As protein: CASSLADTQYF.

Here the CDR3 reads CASSSGGDVFNTEAFF. The CDR3, as DNA: TGCGCCAGCAGCTCCGGAGGGGATGTGTTTAACACTGAAGCTTTCTTT. The chain uses TRBV5-1 and TRBJ1-1; D might be TRBD1 (5 bases). The CDR3 is 16 residues long. V was shortened by 3 bases and J by 2 bases, with 17 bases between the two germline ends. Germline CDR1 SGHRS, CDR2 YFSETQ.

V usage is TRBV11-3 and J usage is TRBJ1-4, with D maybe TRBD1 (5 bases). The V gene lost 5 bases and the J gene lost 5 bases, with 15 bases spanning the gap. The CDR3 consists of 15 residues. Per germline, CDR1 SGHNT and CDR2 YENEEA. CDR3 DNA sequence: TGTGCCAGCAGCCACCATGGGCAGGGCAATGAAAAACTGTTTTTT. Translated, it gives CASSHHGQGNEKLFF.

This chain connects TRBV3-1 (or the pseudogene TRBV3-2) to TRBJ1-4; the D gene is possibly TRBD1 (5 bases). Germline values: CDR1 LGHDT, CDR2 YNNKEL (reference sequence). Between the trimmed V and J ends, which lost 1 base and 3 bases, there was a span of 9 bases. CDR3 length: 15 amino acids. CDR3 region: CASSQGGVANEKLFF. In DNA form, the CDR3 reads TGTGCCAGCAGCCAAGGGGGGGTGGCTAATGAAAAACTGTTTTTT.

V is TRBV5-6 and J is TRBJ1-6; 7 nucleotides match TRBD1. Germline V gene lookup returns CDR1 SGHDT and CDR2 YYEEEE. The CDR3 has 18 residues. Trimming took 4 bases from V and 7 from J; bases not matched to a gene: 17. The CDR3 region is CASSRPTPGQPSNSPLHF. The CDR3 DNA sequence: TGTGCCAGCAGCCGCCCCACGCCGGGACAGCCTTCCAATTCACCCCTCCACTTT. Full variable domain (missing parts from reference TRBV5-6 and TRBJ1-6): DAGVTQSPTHLIKTRGQQVTLRCSPKSGHDTVSWYQQALGQGPQFIFQYYEEEERQRGNFPDRFSGHQFPNYSSELNVNALLLGDSALYLCASSRPTPGQPSNSPLHFGNGTRLTVT.

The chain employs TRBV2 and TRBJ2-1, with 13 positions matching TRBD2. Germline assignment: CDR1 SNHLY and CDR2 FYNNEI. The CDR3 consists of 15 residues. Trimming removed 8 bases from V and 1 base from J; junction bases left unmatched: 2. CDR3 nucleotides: TGTGCCAGCGGACTAGCGGGGGAATCCTACAATGAGCAGTTCTTC. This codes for CASGLAGESYNEQFF.

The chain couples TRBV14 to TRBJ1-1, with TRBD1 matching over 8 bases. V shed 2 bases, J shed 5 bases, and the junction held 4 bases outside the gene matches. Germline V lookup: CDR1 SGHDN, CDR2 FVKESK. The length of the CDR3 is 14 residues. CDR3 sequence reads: CASSQMNRGTEAFF. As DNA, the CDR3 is TGTGCCAGCAGCCAAATGAACAGGGGGACTGAAGCTTTCTTT.

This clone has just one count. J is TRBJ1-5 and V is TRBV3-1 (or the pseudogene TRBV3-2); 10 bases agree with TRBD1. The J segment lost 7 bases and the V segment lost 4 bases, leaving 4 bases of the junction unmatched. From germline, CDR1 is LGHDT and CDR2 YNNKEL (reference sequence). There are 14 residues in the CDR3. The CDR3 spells CASSRQTGGQPQHF. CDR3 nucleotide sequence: TGTGCCAGCAGCCGACAGACAGGGGGCCAGCCCCAGCATTTT.

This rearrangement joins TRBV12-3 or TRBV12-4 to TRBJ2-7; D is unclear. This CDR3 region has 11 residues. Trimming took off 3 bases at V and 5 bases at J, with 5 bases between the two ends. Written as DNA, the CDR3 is TGTGCCAGCAGTTTCCGGGACGAGCAGTACTTC. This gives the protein CASSFRDEQYF.

CDR3 protein: CASSSGPLWANEKLFF. DNA of the CDR3: TGTGCCAGTAGCTCGGGTCCCCTATGGGCTAATGAAAAACTGTTTTTT. V usage is TRBV19 and J usage is TRBJ1-4; D is unclear. Germline loops: CDR1 LNHDA, CDR2 SQIVND (reference sequence). This CDR3 has 16 amino acids. V was pared by 6 bases and J by 3 bases, with 17 bases between.

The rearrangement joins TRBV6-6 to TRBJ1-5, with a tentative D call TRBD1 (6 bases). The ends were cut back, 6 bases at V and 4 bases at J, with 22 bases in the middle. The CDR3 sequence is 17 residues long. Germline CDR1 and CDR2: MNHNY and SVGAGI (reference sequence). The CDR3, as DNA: TGTGCCAGCAGCCGAACAGGGAACTACTTAGGTAATCAGCCCCAGCATTTT. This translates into CASSRTGNYLGNQPQHF.

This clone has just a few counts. The CDR3 bases are TGTGCCAGCAGTTTAACAGGGTCCACTGAAGCTTTCTTT. Encoded protein: CASSLTGSTEAFF. V gene TRBV12-3 or TRBV12-4 combines with J gene TRBJ1-1; perhaps TRBD1 as D (6 bases). Trimming removed 2 bases from V and 4 bases from J, with 8 bases in between. This CDR3 is 13 amino acids long.

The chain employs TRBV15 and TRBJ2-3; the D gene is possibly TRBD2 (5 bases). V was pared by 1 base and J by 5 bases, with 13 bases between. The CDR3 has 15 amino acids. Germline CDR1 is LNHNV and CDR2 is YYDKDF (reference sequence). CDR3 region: CATSRGPAAEDTQYF. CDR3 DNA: TGTGCCACCAGCAGAGGGCCAGCGGCGGAAGATACGCAGTATTTT. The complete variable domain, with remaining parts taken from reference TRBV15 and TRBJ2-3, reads DAMVIQNPRYQVTQFGKPVTLSCSQTLNHNVMYWYQQKSSQAPKLLFHYYDKDFNNEADTPDNFQSRRPNTSFCFLDIRSPGLGDTAMYLCATSRGPAAEDTQYFGPGTRLTVL.

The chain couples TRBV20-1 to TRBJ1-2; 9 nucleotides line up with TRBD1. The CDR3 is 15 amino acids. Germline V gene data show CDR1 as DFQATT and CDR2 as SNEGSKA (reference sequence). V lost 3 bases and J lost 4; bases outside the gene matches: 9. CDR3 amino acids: CSASGRDRDVYGYTF. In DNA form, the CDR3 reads TGCAGTGCTAGTGGCCGGGACAGGGACGTCTATGGCTACACCTTC.

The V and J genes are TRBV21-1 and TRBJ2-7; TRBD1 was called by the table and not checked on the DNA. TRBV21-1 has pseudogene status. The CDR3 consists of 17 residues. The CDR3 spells CASSSAPKHDRDYEQYV. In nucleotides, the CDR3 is TGTGCCAGCAGTTCGGCCCCGAAACACGACAGGGATTACGAGCAGTACGTC.

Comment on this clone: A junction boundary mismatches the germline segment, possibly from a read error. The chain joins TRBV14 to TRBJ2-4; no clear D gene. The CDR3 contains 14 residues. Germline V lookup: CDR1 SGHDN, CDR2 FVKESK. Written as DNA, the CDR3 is TGTGCCAGCAGCGAAGACTCCGTCAAAAACATTCAGTACTTC. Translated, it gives CASSEDSVKNIQYF.